This passage covers 27 T cell receptor beta chains from one sample sequenced in a study of radiotherapy plus CTLA-4 blockade in lung cancer. The method was immunoSEQ multiplex PCR; TCRdb's version includes in-frame clones alone and lacks a portion of them. The sample contains 90,000 to 100,000 clones, 65% to 85% of which appear only once. Sequencing was performed on peripheral blood, taken from a patient treated with radiotherapy plus ipilimumab. Receptor source: a human donor with non-small cell lung cancer who had a partial response to radiotherapy plus ipilimumab. Some clones in this sample may be carry-over from other donors' samples.

The rearrangement uses TRBV15 and TRBJ2-7, with TRBD1 matching over 7 bases. Trimming took 3 bases from V and 2 from J; bases not matched to a gene: 10. This CDR3 spans 16 amino acids. CDR1 is LNHNV, CDR2 YYDKDF, per germline (reference sequence). The CDR3 protein is CATSRLPGQPTYEQYF. In DNA, the CDR3 is TGTGCCACCAGCAGGCTTCCGGGACAGCCGACCTACGAGCAGTACTTC.

In this sample, this clone turned up a few times. V gene TRBV5-4 combines with J gene TRBJ2-5, with TRBD2 matching 8 bases. V trimming: 5 bases; J trimming: 6 bases; junction bases outside the gene matches: 12. The germline V gene encodes CDR1 SGHNT and CDR2 YYREEE (reference sequence). The CDR3 sequence is 15 residues long. CDR3 DNA: TGTGCCAGCAGGCCCTCGGGCGGGGGGCGGAAGACCCAGTACTTC. Its protein is CASRPSGGGRKTQYF.

The chain couples TRBV18 to TRBJ1-1; D not certain. The CDR3 extends over 14 amino acids. Germline V gives CDR1 KGHSH, CDR2 LQKENI. V shed 5 bases and J shed 1 base, with 11 bases lying between them. CDR3 DNA sequence: TGTGCCAGCTCAAATATTGAGGCGAACACTGAAGCTTTCTTT. As protein: CASSNIEANTEAFF.

This clone was seen a few times. This chain joins TRBV21-1 and TRBJ2-1; the table's TRBD2 call for D was not verified on the DNA. TRBV21-1 corresponds to a pseudogene. This CDR3 has 17 amino acids. CDR3 region: CASSKGLGSGWGDEQFF. CDR3 coding DNA: TGTGCCAGCAGCAAAGGACTGGGGAGCGGATGGGGTGATGAGCAGTTCTTC.

V usage is TRBV7-9 and J usage is TRBJ1-1; TRBD1 matches at 11 bases. Germline CDR1 and CDR2: SEHNR and FQNEAQ (reference sequence). V dropped 4 bases and J dropped 4; count of bases not matched to a gene: 2. This CDR3 comprises 14 residues. This CDR3 is CASSWGTGGTEAFF. As DNA, the CDR3 is TGTGCCAGCAGCTGGGGGACAGGGGGCACTGAAGCTTTCTTT.

The chain couples TRBV5-1 to TRBJ2-7; D perhaps matches TRBD2 (6 bases). The CDR3 totals 14 residues. V lost 0 bases, J lost 2 bases, and 9 bases lay in between. CDR1 is SGHRS, CDR2 YFSETQ, per germline. The CDR3 spells CASSLGVAAYEQYF. The CDR3 nucleotides are TGCGCCAGCAGCTTGGGAGTAGCGGCCTACGAGCAGTACTTC.

V usage is TRBV4-3 and J usage is TRBJ1-4; 10 bases agree with TRBD1. The germline gives CDR1 LGHNA, CDR2 YSLEER. The ends lost 0 bases at V and 7 bases at J; junction bases unmatched: 5. The CDR3 extends over 16 amino acids. CDR3 sequence: CASSQDVGQGVEKLFF. CDR3 DNA: TGCGCCAGCAGCCAAGATGTCGGACAGGGGGTTGAAAAACTGTTTTTT.

The chain has TRBV6-6 and TRBJ1-2, with 9 bases fitting TRBD1. Per the germline V gene, CDR1 is MNHNY and CDR2 is SVGAGI (reference sequence). J was trimmed by 8 bases and V by 6 bases; bases with no gene match: 7. The CDR3 consists of 13 residues. CDR3 in DNA: TGTGCCAGCAGCCCTCCGGGACAGGGAGGCTACACCTTC. Translating gives CASSPPGQGGYTF.

This rearrangement joins TRBV6-6 to TRBJ2-5; 9 nucleotides agree with TRBD1. The J call may be in error: the DNA end matches TRBJ2-7 better. The CDR3 has 16 residues. CDR1 MNHNY and CDR2 SVGAGI come from the germline V gene (reference sequence). The CDR3 here is CASSKLGQGRDYEQYF. The CDR3 region has the DNA TGTGCCAGCAGTAAACTCGGACAGGGGAGGGACTACGAGCAGTACTTC.

J is TRBJ2-5 and V is TRBV5-1; 8 nucleotides line up with TRBD1. Germline CDR1 SGHRS, CDR2 YFSETQ. With V trimmed by 1 base and J by 5 bases, 7 bases remained unmatched. This CDR3 contains 15 residues. CDR3: CASSLRGRGPETQYF. In DNA, the CDR3 is TGCGCCAGCAGCTTGAGGGGCAGGGGGCCTGAGACCCAGTACTTC.

The chain carries TRBV11-2 and TRBJ2-7; D might be TRBD2 (6 bases). Trimming left V 5 bases short and J 6 bases short, with 23 bases between. The CDR3 is 16 amino acids. Germline lookup yields CDR1 SGHAT and CDR2 FQNNGV. CDR3 sequence reads: CASSPGRDWGRSEQYF. DNA of the CDR3: TGTGCCAGCAGCCCGGGGCGGGATTGGGGTCGCAGCGAGCAGTACTTC.

J is TRBJ2-5 and V is TRBV4-3, with 9 bases lining up with TRBD2. V lost 1 base and J lost 5; bases outside the gene matches: 11. This CDR3 has 17 residues. Germline-derived CDR1 and CDR2 are LGHNA and YSLEER. The CDR3: CASSQAPTAGGYETQYF. CDR3 coding DNA: TGCGCCAGCAGCCAAGCCCCGACAGCGGGGGGTTATGAGACCCAGTACTTC.

The V and J genes are TRBV7-9 and TRBJ2-7; D is unresolved. V was pared by 0 bases and J by 3 bases, with 6 bases between. In germline, CDR1 is SEHNR, CDR2 FQNEAQ (reference sequence). The CDR3 spans 13 residues. As DNA, the CDR3 is TGTGCCAGCAGCTTAGCCCCTCTCTACGAGCAGTACTTC. It specifies CASSLAPLYEQYF.

This chain joins TRBV9 and TRBJ2-7; TRBD1 matches 7 bases. V shed 0 bases, J shed 2 bases, and the junction held 5 bases outside the gene matches. The CDR3 covers 15 residues. The germline gives CDR1 SGDLS, CDR2 YYNGEE. The CDR3 DNA reads as TGTGCCAGCAGCGTAGCGACAGGGATCGCCTACGAGCAGTACTTC. Translating gives CASSVATGIAYEQYF.

The V call is TRBV27, the J call TRBJ2-1, with 7 bases fitting TRBD1. Germline-derived CDR1 and CDR2 are MNHEY and SMNVEV (reference sequence). Trimming at V came to 6 bases and at J to 3 bases, leaving 11 bases not matched to a gene. The CDR3 spans 16 residues. DNA for the CDR3: TGTGCCAGCAGCTCGACAGGGCCTTATTTCTACAATGAGCAGTTCTTC. Its translation is CASSSTGPYFYNEQFF.

V is TRBV5-1 and J is TRBJ2-2; 8 bases are a match to TRBD1. Germline V gene lookup returns CDR1 SGHRS and CDR2 YFSETQ. V lost 3 bases and J lost 0; bases outside the gene matches: 4. The CDR3 has 16 amino acids. CDR3 protein: CASSYRQGTNTGELFF. The CDR3 bases are TGCGCCAGCAGCTATCGACAGGGGACGAACACCGGGGAGCTGTTTTTT.

This chain joins TRBV11-2 and TRBJ2-1; weak D call: TRBD2 (6 bases). This CDR3 spans 15 amino acids. The V gene lost 0 bases and the J gene lost 10 bases, with 16 bases spanning the gap. Per the germline V gene, CDR1 is SGHAT and CDR2 is FQNNGV. CDR3 sequence reads: CASSLDPSSAGEQFF. CDR3 DNA: TGTGCCAGCAGCTTAGACCCCAGTTCGGCGGGAGAGCAGTTCTTC.

This clone was counted only a few times. The chain has TRBV5-1 and TRBJ1-1; 7 bases are a match to TRBD1. V lost 3 bases, J lost 1 base, and 3 bases stayed unmatched. Germline V CDR1 and CDR2: SGHRS, YFSETQ. This CDR3 is built from 14 residues. For the CDR3, the DNA is TGCGCCAGCAGCTCACAGGGGACGAACACTGAAGCTTTCTTT. This codes for CASSSQGTNTEAFF. Filled out from reference TRBV5-1 and TRBJ1-1, the complete variable domain reads KAGVTQTPRYLIKTRGQQVTLSCSPISGHRSVSWYQQTPGQGLQFLFEYFSETQRNKGNFPGRFSGRQFSNSRSEMNVSTLELGDSALYLCASSSQGTNTEAFFGQGTRLTVV.

This chain connects TRBV19 to TRBJ1-1; 7 nucleotides match TRBD1. Germline V gene lookup returns CDR1 LNHDA and CDR2 SQIVND (reference sequence). The CDR3 loop spans 16 amino acids. The J segment lost 1 base and the V segment lost 5 bases, leaving 10 bases of the junction unmatched. The CDR3 here is CASSPRTGPGNTEAFF. CDR3 bases: TGTGCCAGTAGTCCACGGACAGGCCCAGGGAACACTGAAGCTTTCTTT.

The chain combines TRBV7-9 with TRBJ2-5, with 7 bases lining up with TRBD2. V lost 6 bases, J lost 7 bases, and 17 bases stayed unmatched. The germline V gene has CDR1 SEHNR and CDR2 FQNEAQ (reference sequence). The CDR3 has 16 amino acids. CDR3 DNA sequence: TGTGCCAGCAGGCCGGGGAGGGACCCCGGTTTTGGGACCCAGTACTTC. It yields the protein CASRPGRDPGFGTQYF.

J is TRBJ1-4 and V is TRBV4-1; 8 bases are shared with TRBD1. V lost 4 bases, J lost 8 bases, and 9 bases stayed unmatched. The CDR3 totals 15 residues. From germline, CDR1 is MGHRA and CDR2 YSYEKL. In DNA, the CDR3 is TGCGCCAGCAGCCGGCTACAGGGGGGAGGGGAAAAACTGTTTTTT. Its translation is CASSRLQGGGEKLFF.

The chain carries TRBV7-2 and TRBJ1-1; D uncertain. Trimming left V 1 base short and J 8 bases short, with 11 bases between. Germline V gene lookup returns CDR1 SGHTA and CDR2 FQGNSA. CDR3 length: 13 residues. CDR3 DNA: TGTGCCAGCAGCTTAGTTGGAAGGAGCGAAGCTTTCTTT. Protein product: CASSLVGRSEAFF.

The chain has TRBV28 and TRBJ1-5; D remains ambiguous. With 3 bases removed from V and 3 bases from J, the gap between germline ends came to 12 bases. This CDR3 is 15 amino acids long. CDR1 is MDHEN and CDR2 is SYDVKM in the germline V gene. CDR3 region: CASSFIRGVNQPQHF. CDR3 DNA: TGTGCCAGCAGTTTTATACGAGGCGTCAATCAGCCCCAGCATTTT.

The chain recombines TRBV19 with TRBJ1-5; perhaps TRBD1 as D (6 bases). Germline CDR1 is LNHDA and CDR2 is SQIVND (reference sequence). The germline V and J ends were trimmed by 9 bases and 3 bases, with 15 bases remaining between them. CDR3 length: 14 residues. The CDR3 bases are TGTGCCAGCTCAGACCGGGACAACAATCAGCCCCAGCATTTT. Residues: CASSDRDNNQPQHF.

The CDR3 nucleotides read TGTGCCAGCAGTGATGTACAGGGGAACTCGGCACCCCTCCACTTT. Its translation: CASSDVQGNSAPLHF. This chain links TRBV25-1 with TRBJ1-6; 7 bases match TRBD1. Germline V lookup: CDR1 MGHDK, CDR2 SYGVNS. The length of the CDR3 is 15 residues. V dropped 3 bases and J dropped 11; count of bases not matched to a gene: 10.

This clone has just a few counts. The genes are TRBV19 and TRBJ2-2, with 12 bases lining up with TRBD1. The CDR3 contains 17 residues. Germline V gives CDR1 LNHDA, CDR2 SQIVND (reference sequence). V shed 5 bases and J 3 bases; nucleotides not matched to a gene: 7. The CDR3 is CASSRGTGGLHTGELFF. The CDR3 DNA sequence: TGTGCCAGTAGTCGAGGGACAGGGGGCCTTCACACCGGGGAGCTGTTTTTT.

This clone was seen more than once but under ten times. V usage is TRBV18 and J usage is TRBJ1-2, with 7 bases identical to TRBD1. This CDR3 spans 16 amino acids. V lost 3 bases to trimming and J lost 0 bases; unmatched junction nucleotides: 7. Per the germline V gene, CDR1 is KGHSH and CDR2 is LQKENI. CDR3 DNA sequence: TGTGCCAGCTCACCCGCTGGGACAGCTTCTAACTATGGCTACACCTTC. Amino acid sequence: CASSPAGTASNYGYTF. The whole variable domain, remainder taken from reference TRBV18 and TRBJ1-2, is NAGVMQNPRHLVRRRGQEARLRCSPMKGHSHVYWYRQLPEEGLKFMVYLQKENIIDESGMPKERFSAEFPKEGPSILRIQQVVRGDSAAYFCASSPAGTASNYGYTFGSGTRLTVV.